Following are 10 T cell receptor beta chains from one sample sequenced in a study of metastatic and nonmetastatic thyroid tumors. TCRdb re-analyzed the PCR reads using MiXCR. This table has 13,000 or so clones, roughly 28% appearing once. No treatment had been given to any patient before thyroid surgery. The sequencing input was tumor tissue. The origin of the receptors is a female donor with papillary thyroid cancer or a benign thyroid nodule (not recorded which). Some clones in this sample may be carry-over from other donors' samples.

In regard to this clone: Sequence at one end of the junction differs from germline and may be a read error. The gene calls are TRBV27 and TRBJ2-6, with TRBD1 matching 10 bases. The CDR3 contains 17 residues. Germline loops: CDR1 MNHEY, CDR2 SMNVEV (reference sequence). The CDR3 is CSTSPGQGKTGANVLTF. The CDR3 DNA reads as TGTTCCACCTCACCGGGACAGGGGAAGACTGGTGCCAACGTCCTGACTTTC.

This clone was observed many times. V usage is TRBV20-1 and J usage is TRBJ2-1, with D hard to call. The germline V gene has CDR1 DFQATT and CDR2 SNEGSKA (reference sequence). The V end was cut by 2 bases, the J end by 0 bases, with 8 bases between. The CDR3 contains 14 residues. The CDR3 region has the DNA TGCAGTGCTAGAAACTTAGCCTCCTACAATGAGCAGTTCTTC. Translating gives CSARNLASYNEQFF.

The rearrangement uses TRBV6-4 and TRBJ2-3; no definite D call. Trimming shortened V by 0 bases and J by 0 bases, and 7 bases separated the two germline ends. Germline-derived CDR1 and CDR2 are MRHNA and SNTAGT. This CDR3 has 15 amino acids. In nucleotides, the CDR3 is TGTGCCAGCAGTGACTCTAGCTGTAGCACAGATACGCAGTATTTT. It encodes CASSDSSCSTDTQYF.

The J gene is TRBJ1-1, the V gene TRBV28; D gene uncertain. The CDR3 totals 11 residues. V was trimmed by 2 bases and J by 11 bases, leaving 9 bases between them. Looked up from germline, CDR1 is MDHEN and CDR2 is SYDVKM. The CDR3 spells CASSLGPSAFF. The CDR3 bases are TGTGCCAGCAGTTTAGGTCCGTCGGCTTTCTTT.

By its share, this clone is medium-sized. Other DNA sequences in the same sample also yield this CDR3. The chain is built from TRBV6-1 and TRBJ1-3; no clear D gene. The CDR3 loop spans 15 amino acids. Germline CDR1 and CDR2: MNHNS and SASEGT. With 2 bases removed from V and 0 bases from J, the gap between germline ends came to 8 bases. The CDR3 bases are TGTGCCAGCAGTGAATACAGCACCTCTGGAAACACCATATATTTT. Its protein product is CASSEYSTSGNTIYF.

About this clone: One junction end does not reproduce the germline sequence, and a read error may be involved. Here the CDR3 reads CASMGSPYEQYF. The CDR3 region has the DNA TGTGCTAGCATGGGGAGCCCCTACGAGCAGTACTTC. The rearrangement links TRBV27 to TRBJ2-7, with D maybe TRBD2 (5 bases). The CDR3 runs to 12 residues. Germline-derived CDR1 and CDR2 are MNHEY and SMNVEV (reference sequence).

This clone occurred a few times. The chain combines TRBV28 with TRBJ2-1; 7 bases match TRBD2. V gave up 7 bases and J gave up 1 base; unmatched junction bases: 7. The germline V gene has CDR1 MDHEN and CDR2 SYDVKM. This CDR3 is 15 amino acids long. Here the CDR3 reads CASNIRTSSYNEQFF. For the CDR3, the DNA is TGTGCCAGCAACATCAGGACTAGTTCCTACAATGAGCAGTTCTTC.

The chain has TRBV4-1 and TRBJ1-2; tentative D call: TRBD1 (6 bases). V was pared by 1 base and J by 1 base, with 10 bases between. The CDR3 contains 15 residues. Per the germline V gene, CDR1 is MGHRA and CDR2 is YSYEKL. The DNA of the CDR3 is TGCGCCAGCAGCCAAGGGAGGGGGAATAACTATGGCTACACCTTC. It is translated as CASSQGRGNNYGYTF.

This clone was counted a few times. The chain couples TRBV27 to TRBJ2-7; 7 bases match TRBD2. Trimming at V came to 3 bases and at J to 6 bases, leaving 8 bases not matched to a gene. This CDR3 region has 14 residues. Germline CDR1 is MNHEY and CDR2 is SMNVEV (reference sequence). The CDR3 DNA sequence: TGTGCCAGCAGTTTTCGGGGGAGGGAAACCGAGCAGTACTTC. Translated: CASSFRGRETEQYF.

The chain joins TRBV7-9 to TRBJ1-1, with D unresolved. The length of the CDR3 is 15 residues. Trimming stripped 5 bases from V and 0 bases from J, with 13 bases between. CDR1 and CDR2 (germline): SEHNR, FQNEAQ (reference sequence). The CDR3 nucleotides read TGTGCCAGCAGCCCCCGGGGATTAGTGAACACTGAAGCTTTCTTT. This sequence encodes CASSPRGLVNTEAFF.